This paragraph reports one T cell receptor (beta chain). This clonotype was observed many times. The specificity of this receptor is unknown. No base quality values were provided; no much bigger clone lies one nucleotide off. The sample comes from a study of T cell repertoires in cytomegalovirus infection (dated by TCRdb to 2018 to 2020). The study in broad terms: The HLA type of each donor mattered for the analysis, because public TCR beta signatures pointed to carriage of CMV infection along with the matching HLA type.

The investigation overall reported the following: In the ex vivo response, HLA-C-restricted CMV-specific TCR beta clonotypes were dominant, and in two of eight donors the single most frequent clonotype came from this HLA-C-restricted group. Cumulative frequency of public TCR beta family members discriminated carriers of CMV infection plus the relevant HLA type in this cohort and an independent roughly 320-donor cohort.

Sequencing took place on an Illumina HiSeq 1500. The public reads were run again by TCRdb, first through fastp at Q25 and then through MiXCR, and only productive beta chains were kept. Identical CDR3 proteins give one entry, which carries the most common genes and DNA. The sample records 54,000 or so distinct CDR3 sequences, about a third of which are singletons. The ten largest account for roughly two thirds of the sample. Trimming accounts for 4 bases at V and 6 bases at J, while the number of junction bases matched to no gene is 15. The CDR3 has 17 amino acids, counting the end cysteine and phenylalanine. This entry keeps only the CDR3 DNA: 51 bases, framed from base 1.

The rearrangement combines TRBV12-3 or TRBV12-4 with TRBJ2-3; the junction holds 8 bases that match TRBD2. The sample comprised PBMCs, sequenced either directly or after in vitro stimulation (not recorded which). This sequence was found in a human donor in good health (CMV status not recorded). Some clones in this sample may be carry-over from other donors' samples. The bases are TGTGCCAGCAGTTCGGGGGGGACTATCAGTATCATGGATACGCAGTATTTT. This encodes CASSSGGTISIMDTQYF.